This T cell receptor (beta chain) was profiled in a study of OX40 agonist ivuxolimab in advanced cancers. Turning to the study itself: The patients' treatment was ivuxolimab, an agonistic anti-OX40 (CD134) antibody. General observations from the study: More expanded clones were found, on average, in CD8+ than in CD4+ T cells. Patients with a partial response at 0.1-3.0 mg/kg had among the lowest clonal expansion.

Sequenced by immunoSEQ multiplex PCR; TCRdb stores in-frame clones only, minus some. The sample carries about 15,000 clones, around four fifths recorded once. The germline V and J ends were trimmed by 0 bases and 3 bases, with 8 bases remaining between them. Germline-derived CDR1 and CDR2 are SGDLS and YYNGEE. The CDR3 totals 14 residues. Note on this clone: Antigen unknown.

The material sequenced was CD4+ or CD8+ T cells sorted from blood, taken in a trial of the OX40 agonist ivuxolimab. The source is an adult with an advanced solid tumor such as melanoma, head and neck, liver or kidney cancer. The chain has TRBV9 and TRBJ2-3; D is unresolved. The DNA of the CDR3 is TGTGCCAGCAGCGTAGGAGCGCAAACAGATACGCAGTATTTT. The encoded protein is CASSVGAQTDTQYF.